This TCR beta chain emerged from a study of PD-1 blockade in classical Hodgkin lymphoma. General study results and limits: Baseline TCR diversity was reportedly lower in newly diagnosed patients than in healthy donors. It was reported as lower still in relapsed/refractory patients.

V lost 4 bases, J lost 2 bases, and 9 bases stayed unmatched. Germline lookup yields CDR1 MGHRA and CDR2 YSYEKL. The length of the CDR3 is 16 residues. The method was immunoSEQ multiplex PCR; TCRdb's version includes in-frame clones alone and lacks a portion of them. The sample gives 50,000 to 75,000 clones, 80% to 90% of which show up once; 14% to 15% is in the top ten. Note on this clone: What it binds is not known.

Every patient experienced relapse after autologous stem cell transplantation, and brentuximab vedotin exposure varied. Best responses were complete response, partial response or progressive disease. The V gene is TRBV4-1, the J gene TRBJ2-5; TRBD1 agrees at 8 bases. Specimen: peripheral blood mononuclear cells (PBMCs), collected at baseline. The clonotype comes from a human donor with classical Hodgkin lymphoma. The CDR3 is CASSRLTGTGQETQYF. Here the CDR3 DNA reads TGCGCCAGCAGCCGATTAACCGGGACAGGACAAGAGACCCAGTACTTC.